The 11 T cell receptor beta chains listed next were all sequenced from one sample in a study of blood T cell repertoires in COVID-19. Profiling relied on immunoSEQ multiplex PCR, and the TCRdb table lists in-frame clones only, not all of them. Of about 140,000 clones listed, 77% are singletons. The sequencing sample was made of peripheral blood. Every receptor here comes from a woman aged 45-59 years with active or convalescent COVID-19.

The rearrangement uses TRBV18 and TRBJ2-7, with 8 bases fitting TRBD1. The CDR3 contains 16 residues. V was clipped by 4 bases and J by 10 bases; unmatched bases: 18. Per germline, CDR1 KGHSH and CDR2 LQKENI. The CDR3 is CASSRSARDRTSSQYF. CDR3 nucleotides: TGTGCCAGCTCACGAAGCGCCAGGGACAGGACCTCTTCCCAGTACTTC.

This clone was picked up one time. This chain uses TRBV29-1 with TRBJ1-1, with 7 bases aligning to TRBD1. The CDR3 spans 12 residues. Germline V gives CDR1 SQVTM, CDR2 ANQGSEA. The CDR3 nucleotides read TGCACGGCGCGGACAGGAGGCACTGAAGCTTTCTTT. Protein product: CTARTGGTEAFF.

The chain couples TRBV2 to TRBJ2-1; perhaps TRBD1 as D (5 bases). V lost 7 bases and J 5 bases, leaving 18 bases between the germline ends. CDR3 length: 15 residues. Germline V gene sequence: CDR1 SNHLY, CDR2 FYNNEI. Written as DNA, the CDR3 is TGTGCCAGCAAATTCCCCATAGGGGCCAACAATGAGCAGTTCTTC. Translation: CASKFPIGANNEQFF.

J is TRBJ2-7 and V is TRBV10-3; 7 nucleotides match TRBD2. This CDR3 is 12 amino acids long. CDR1 is ENHRY, CDR2 SYGVKD, per germline. The V gene end was trimmed by 8 bases and the J gene end by 0 bases; junction bases not matched to a gene: 1. DNA for the CDR3: TGTGCCATCCAGCGGGACTCCTACGAGCAGTACTTC. This translates into CAIQRDSYEQYF.

The rearrangement uses TRBV12-3 or TRBV12-4 and TRBJ2-5; no reliable D call. The length of the CDR3 is 13 residues. V was clipped by 3 bases and J by 4 bases, with 9 bases between them. As DNA, the CDR3 is TGTGCCAGCAGTTTCCAGGCTCGAGAGACCCAGTACTTC. Translation: CASSFQARETQYF.

V usage is TRBV28 and J usage is TRBJ2-3, with 8 bases lining up with TRBD2. This CDR3 is 16 amino acids long. Germline V gene lookup returns CDR1 MDHEN and CDR2 SYDVKM. Trimming cost V 3 bases and J 7 bases; bases outside gene matches: 12. CDR3 in DNA: TGTGCCAGCAGTTTGATTAGTAGCGGGAAGTCGAATACGCAGTATTTT. It yields the protein CASSLISSGKSNTQYF. The full variable domain, completed using reference TRBV28 and TRBJ2-3, is DVKVTQSSRYLVKRTGEKVFLECVQDMDHENMFWYRQDPGLGLRLIYFSYDVKMKEKGDIPEGYSVSREKKERFSLILESASTNQTSMYLCASSLISSGKSNTQYFGPGTRLTVL.

The gene calls are TRBV10-3 and TRBJ2-2; D gene ambiguous. The CDR3 sequence is 16 residues long. V was shortened by 2 bases and J by 8 bases, with 18 bases between the two germline ends. Germline values: CDR1 ENHRY, CDR2 SYGVKD. Here the CDR3 DNA reads TGTGCCATCAGTGAGGATTGGGCCGCGTCTGGTGGGGAGCTGTTTTTT. Protein: CAISEDWAASGGELFF.

Written as DNA, the CDR3 is TGCAGTGCTAGTGGTGGACAGGGGCGGAACACTGAAGCTTTCTTT. It translates to CSASGGQGRNTEAFF. The J gene is TRBJ1-1, the V gene TRBV20-1; the match to TRBD1 covers 9 bases. The trim removed 3 bases at V and 1 base at J, leaving 6 bases unmatched. CDR3 size: 15 residues. From germline, CDR1 is DFQATT and CDR2 SNEGSKA (reference sequence).

This clone was detected once. The chain carries TRBV7-2 and TRBJ1-2; no definite D call. Germline CDR1 reads SGHTA; CDR2 reads FQGNSA. Trimming took 2 bases from V and 3 from J, leaving 10 bases between them. The CDR3 extends over 14 amino acids. CDR3 coding DNA: TGTGCCAGCAGCTTAAGCCGGGAAGACTATGGCTACACCTTC. The encoded protein is CASSLSREDYGYTF.

The rearrangement uses TRBV21-1 and TRBJ2-6; TRBD1 is the table's D call and was not checked against the DNA. TRBV21-1 is reported as a pseudogene. The CDR3 sequence is 16 residues long. Here the CDR3 reads CASSTPTVSGANVLTF. CDR3 DNA sequence: TGTGCCAGCAGCACACCGACAGTCTCTGGGGCCAACGTCCTGACTTTC.

The chain couples TRBV7-9 to TRBJ1-2; 9 bases agree with TRBD1. The CDR3 consists of 14 residues. The germline V gene encodes CDR1 SEHNR and CDR2 FQNEAQ (reference sequence). After removal of 5 bases from V and 5 bases from J, the junction contained 6 bases not matched to a gene. The CDR3 bases are TGTGCCAGCAGCATCCCCGGGACAGGGTATGGCTACACCTTC. Its protein is CASSIPGTGYGYTF.